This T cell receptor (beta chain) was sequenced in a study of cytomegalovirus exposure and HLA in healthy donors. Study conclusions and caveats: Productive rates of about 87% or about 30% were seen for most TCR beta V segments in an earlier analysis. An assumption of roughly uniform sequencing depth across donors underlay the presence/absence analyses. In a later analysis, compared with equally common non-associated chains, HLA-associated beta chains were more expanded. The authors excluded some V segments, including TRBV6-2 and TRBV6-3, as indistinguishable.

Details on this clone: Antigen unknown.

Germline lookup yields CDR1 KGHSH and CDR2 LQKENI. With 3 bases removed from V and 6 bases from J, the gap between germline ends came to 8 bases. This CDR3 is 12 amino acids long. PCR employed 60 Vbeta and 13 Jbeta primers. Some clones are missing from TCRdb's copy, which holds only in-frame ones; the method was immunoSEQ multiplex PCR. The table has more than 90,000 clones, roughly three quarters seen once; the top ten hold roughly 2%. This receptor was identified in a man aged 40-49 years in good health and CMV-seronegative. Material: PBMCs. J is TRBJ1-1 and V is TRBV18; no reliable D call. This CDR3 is CASSPAQSEAFF. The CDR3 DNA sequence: TGTGCCAGCTCACCGGCCCAATCTGAAGCTTTCTTT. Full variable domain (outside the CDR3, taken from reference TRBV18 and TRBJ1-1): NAGVMQNPRHLVRRRGQEARLRCSPMKGHSHVYWYRQLPEEGLKFMVYLQKENIIDESGMPKERFSAEFPKEGPSILRIQQVVRGDSAAYFCASSPAQSEAFFGQGTRLTVV.